Listed below are T cell receptor beta chains from one sample, sequenced in a study of cytomegalovirus exposure and HLA in healthy donors. This table comes from immunoSEQ multiplex PCR, and its TCRdb copy is limited to in-frame clones, with some not included. Of roughly 100,000 clones listed, 64% are singletons. The material sequenced was PBMCs. All receptors come from a man aged 60-69 years in good health and CMV-seronegative. Both conserved end residues are part of each CDR3. A D gene is named only where the DNA matches it firmly. A clone size is listed for some rows: how often the clone was seen (once, few, many), or a class if it is expanded.

v_gene	abundance	j_gene	d_gene	CDR3aa	CDR3nt
TRBV28	few	TRBJ1-6	NA	CAITGFSANSPLHF	TGTGCCATCACAGGGTTCTCGGCTAATTCACCCCTCCACTTT
TRBV14	few	TRBJ2-7	TRBD1	CASSQDWGQGTYEQYF	TGTGCCAGCAGCCAAGATTGGGGACAGGGTACCTACGAGCAGTACTTC
TRBV6-1	NA	TRBJ2-2	NA	CASRFSWGDTGELFF	TGTGCCAGCAGGTTCAGTTGGGGAGACACCGGGGAGCTGTTTTTT
TRBV10-2	NA	TRBJ2-7	NA	CASSGKNSYEQYF	TGCGCCAGCAGTGGCAAGAACTCCTACGAGCAGTACTTC
TRBV15	many	TRBJ1-2	NA	CATSRDLDGYGYTF	TGTGCCACCAGCAGAGATCTTGACGGGTATGGCTACACCTTC
TRBV5-4	NA	TRBJ1-2	NA	CASSPPGGNYGYTF	TGTGCCAGCAGCCCACCGGGGGGGAACTATGGCTACACCTTC
TRBV7-3	NA	TRBJ2-3	NA	CASSSRQPPTDTQYF	TGTGCCAGCAGCTCTAGACAGCCACCCACAGATACGCAGTATTTT
TRBV7-3	NA	TRBJ2-2	TRBD2	CASSLTVAGGSAGELFF	TGTGCCAGCAGCTTAACGGTGGCGGGAGGGAGTGCCGGGGAGCTGTTTTTT
TRBV5-1	few	TRBJ2-1	NA	CASSLEAGIGNEQFF	TGCGCCAGCAGCTTGGAGGCAGGGATCGGTAATGAGCAGTTCTTC
TRBV6-1	NA	TRBJ1-2	NA	CASSESRGTYGYTF	TGTGCCAGCAGTGAATCGAGGGGGACCTATGGCTACACCTTC
TRBV5-1	NA	TRBJ2-5	TRBD2	CASTGGAETQYF	TGCGCCAGCACGGGGGGGGCAGAGACCCAGTACTTC
TRBV5-5	NA	TRBJ2-7	NA	CASSLEWAYEQYF	TGTGCCAGCAGCTTGGAATGGGCTTACGAGCAGTACTTC
TRBV5-1	NA	TRBJ2-2	TRBD2	CASSEIAGGSTGELFF	TGCGCCAGCAGCGAGATAGCGGGAGGGTCGACCGGGGAGCTGTTTTTT
TRBV19	NA	TRBJ2-5	TRBD2	CASSTSTSGETQYF	TGTGCCAGTAGTACATCGACTAGCGGAGAGACCCAGTACTTC
TRBV6-5	NA	TRBJ2-7	NA	CASTPGQSYEQYF	TGTGCCAGCACGCCCGGACAGAGCTACGAGCAGTACTTC
TRBV7-2	few	TRBJ1-1	TRBD1	CASSPGTANTEAFF	TGTGCCAGCAGCCCCGGGACAGCAAACACTGAAGCTTTCTTT
TRBV6-5	NA	TRBJ2-3	TRBD1	CASSPQGHTDTQYF	TGTGCCAGCAGCCCACAGGGGCACACAGATACGCAGTATTTT
TRBV9	once	TRBJ1-3	TRBD1	CASSIQGAKGNTIYF	TGTGCCAGCAGCATACAGGGGGCGAAAGGAAACACCATATATTTT
TRBV7-2	NA	TRBJ2-1	TRBD2	CASSLVAGGHGGEQFF	TGTGCCAGCAGCTTAGTCGCGGGAGGCCACGGCGGTGAGCAGTTCTTC
TRBV18	NA	TRBJ1-1	NA	CASSFYSGPPEDTEAFF	TGTGCCAGCTCATTTTACAGTGGGCCACCTGAAGACACTGAAGCTTTCTTT
TRBV15	once	TRBJ1-1	NA	CATSRDFPSRAFF	TGTGCCACCAGCAGAGATTTCCCCTCCCGAGCTTTCTTT
TRBV6-5	NA	TRBJ1-1	NA	CASSYSRAALNTEAFF	TGTGCCAGCAGTTACTCGAGGGCAGCCCTGAACACTGAAGCTTTCTTT
TRBV10-3	NA	TRBJ1-5	NA	CAISERQASNQPQHF	TGTGCCATCAGTGAGCGACAGGCTAGCAATCAGCCCCAGCATTTT
TRBV6-5	NA	TRBJ2-3	TRBD2	CASRETSGSTDTQYF	TGTGCCAGCAGAGAAACTAGCGGGAGCACAGATACGCAGTATTTT
TRBV28	NA	TRBJ2-5	TRBD1	CATRTGVVKTQYF	TGTGCCACCCGGACAGGGGTTGTGAAGACCCAGTACTTC